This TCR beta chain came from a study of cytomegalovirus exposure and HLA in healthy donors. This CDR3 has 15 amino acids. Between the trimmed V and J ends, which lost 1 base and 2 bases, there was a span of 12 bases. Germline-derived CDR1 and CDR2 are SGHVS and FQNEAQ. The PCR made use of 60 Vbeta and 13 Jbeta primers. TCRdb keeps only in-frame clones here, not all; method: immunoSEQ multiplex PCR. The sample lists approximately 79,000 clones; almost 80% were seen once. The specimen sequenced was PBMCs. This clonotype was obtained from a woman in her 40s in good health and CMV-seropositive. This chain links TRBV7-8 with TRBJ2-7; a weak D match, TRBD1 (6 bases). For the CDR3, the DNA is TGTGCCAGCAGCTTAGAAGTGACAGGTACCTACGAGCAGTACTTC. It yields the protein CASSLEVTGTYEQYF.